This T cell receptor beta chain was observed in a study of technical replicates of blood from a handful of donors. Germline V gene data show CDR1 as SGHRS and CDR2 as YFSETQ. The V end lost 0 bases, the J end lost 1 base, and 8 bases lay between the germline ends. The CDR3 is 14 residues long. Libraries were prepared by immunoSEQ multiplex PCR; TCRdb keeps only in-frame clonotypes and omits some of them. This table holds 75,000 to 90,000 clones, approximately 93% found once. Sample: T cells isolated from PBMCs. This TCR was recovered from a human donor in good health. V is TRBV5-1 and J is TRBJ2-7; D might be TRBD2 (5 bases). CDR3 sequence reads: CASSLDPGSYEQYF. Here the CDR3 DNA reads TGCGCCAGCAGCTTGGATCCGGGGTCCTACGAGCAGTACTTC.